This record covers a single T cell receptor (beta chain). What it binds is unknown. The V gene's germline CDR1 is MNHNS and CDR2 SASEGT. The V gene end was trimmed by 2 bases and the J gene end by 6 bases; junction bases not matched to a gene: 6. The CDR3 spans 14 residues. Produced via immunoSEQ multiplex PCR; TCRdb's table is partial and in-frame only. The sample records roughly 70,000 clones, about nine tenths being singletons. This entry comes from a study of stem cell transplantation in POMP-related autoinflammatory disease. Study-wide background: Before transplant: CD4+ naive skewing, low CD8+ proportions, reduced cytokine secretion. Study-wide points: Across all analyzed T-cell subsets, patients with PRAID tended toward reduced diversity and increased clonality. In PRAID patients, the number of distinct TRB V-J gene pairings was restricted.

The receptor's source is a human patient with POMP-related autoinflammation and immune dysregulation (PRAID). These T cells may partly come from the graft donor. This chain connects TRBV6-1 to TRBJ2-7; 8 nucleotides agree with TRBD1. The source material was CD4+ T cells from PBMCs, sampled after stem cell transplantation. This chain's CDR3 is CASSEPGQGGEQYV. For the CDR3, the DNA is TGTGCCAGCAGTGAACCCGGACAGGGCGGCGAGCAGTACGTC.